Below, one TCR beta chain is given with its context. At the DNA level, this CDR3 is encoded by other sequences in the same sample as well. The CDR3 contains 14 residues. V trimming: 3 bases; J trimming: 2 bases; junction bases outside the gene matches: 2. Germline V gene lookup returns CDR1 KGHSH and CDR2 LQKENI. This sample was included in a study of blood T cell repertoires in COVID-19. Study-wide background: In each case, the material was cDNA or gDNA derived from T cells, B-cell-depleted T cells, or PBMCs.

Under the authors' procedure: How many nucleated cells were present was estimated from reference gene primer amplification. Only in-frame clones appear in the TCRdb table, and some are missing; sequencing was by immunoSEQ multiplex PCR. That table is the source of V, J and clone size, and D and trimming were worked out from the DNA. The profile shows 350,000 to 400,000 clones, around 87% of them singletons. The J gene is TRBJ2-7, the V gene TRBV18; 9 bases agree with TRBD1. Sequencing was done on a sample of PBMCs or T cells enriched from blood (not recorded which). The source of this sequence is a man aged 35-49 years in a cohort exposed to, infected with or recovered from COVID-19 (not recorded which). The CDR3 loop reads CASSPGQGPYEQYF. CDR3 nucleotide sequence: TGTGCCAGCTCACCGGGACAGGGTCCCTACGAGCAGTACTTC.